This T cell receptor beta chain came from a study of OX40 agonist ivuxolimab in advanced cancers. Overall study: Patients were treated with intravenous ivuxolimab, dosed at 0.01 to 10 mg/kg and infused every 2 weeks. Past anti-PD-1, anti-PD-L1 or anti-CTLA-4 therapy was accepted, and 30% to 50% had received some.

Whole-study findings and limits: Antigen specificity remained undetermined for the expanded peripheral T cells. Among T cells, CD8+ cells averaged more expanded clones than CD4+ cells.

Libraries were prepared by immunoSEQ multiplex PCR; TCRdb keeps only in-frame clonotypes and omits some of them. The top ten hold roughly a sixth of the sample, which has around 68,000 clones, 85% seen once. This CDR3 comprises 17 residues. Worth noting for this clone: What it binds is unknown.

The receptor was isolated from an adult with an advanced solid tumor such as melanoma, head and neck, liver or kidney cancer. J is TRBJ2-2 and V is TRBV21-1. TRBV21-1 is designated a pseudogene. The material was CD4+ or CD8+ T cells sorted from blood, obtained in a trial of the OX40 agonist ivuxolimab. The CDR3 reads CASSKRSRGRSTGELFF. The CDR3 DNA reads TGTGCCAGCAGCAAAAGGTCCCGGGGGCGTTCTACCGGGGAGCTGTTTTTT.